This T cell receptor beta chain was sequenced for a study of blood T cell repertoires in COVID-19. Turning to the study itself: Some COVID-19 samples were acute and others convalescent; all came from the United States, Italy and Spain. PBMCs, B-cell-depleted T cells, or T cells provided the cDNA or gDNA that made up the material.

This clone has just a few counts. Methods used by the authors: Nucleated cell counts were estimated from reference gene primer amplification. Data came from immunoSEQ multiplex PCR; TCRdb stores just in-frame clones and leaves some out. V, J and clone size are taken as reported in that table, and D and trimming were inferred from the DNA itself. The sample gives fewer than 400,000 clones, about 87% of which show up once; about 3% is in the top ten. The V gene's germline CDR1 is MNHNS and CDR2 SASEGT. V lost 0 bases and J 2 bases, leaving 11 bases between the germline ends. The CDR3 is made up of 16 amino acids.

The source of this sequence is a human donor in a cohort sampled during active COVID-19. This chain links TRBV6-1 with TRBJ2-1; a weak D match, TRBD1 (5 bases). Sequenced sample: peripheral blood. The CDR3 DNA is TGTGCCAGCAGTGAAGCGCTGGACACAACCTACAATGAGCAGTTCTTC. Its translation is CASSEALDTTYNEQFF.